Listed here is a single T cell receptor beta chain. Original methodology: Amplification from reference gene primers served as the basis for estimated nucleated cell counts. TCRdb's copy holds only in-frame clones and misses some; the assay was immunoSEQ multiplex PCR. That table is the source of V, J and clone size, and D and trimming were worked out from the DNA. The sample includes about 140,000 clones, roughly 91% of them seen just once. This CDR3 region has 15 residues. The V gene's germline CDR1 is MNHEY and CDR2 SVGEGT. After removal of 5 bases from V and 2 bases from J, the junction contained 7 bases not matched to a gene. The sample belongs to a study of blood T cell repertoires in COVID-19. Study-wide background: Donors in the United States, Italy and Spain gave samples during acute or convalescent COVID-19.

V is TRBV6-2 or TRBV6-3 and J is TRBJ1-2; the match to TRBD1 covers 8 bases. The sample taken for sequencing was peripheral blood. The origin of this receptor is a man aged 55 to 70 with active or convalescent COVID-19. The CDR3 loop reads CASSGQGRRNYGYTF. The CDR3 region has the DNA TGTGCCAGCAGTGGACAGGGAAGACGCAACTATGGCTACACCTTC.